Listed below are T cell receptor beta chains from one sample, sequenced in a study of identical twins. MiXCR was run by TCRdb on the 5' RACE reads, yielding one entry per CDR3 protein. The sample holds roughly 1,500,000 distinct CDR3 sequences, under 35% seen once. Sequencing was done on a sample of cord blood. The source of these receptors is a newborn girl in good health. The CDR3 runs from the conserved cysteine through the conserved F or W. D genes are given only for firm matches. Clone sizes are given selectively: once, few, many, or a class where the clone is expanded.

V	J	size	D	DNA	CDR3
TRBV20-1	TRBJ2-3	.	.	TGCAGTGCTAGGATGGACACAGATACGCAGTATTTT	CSARMDTDTQYF
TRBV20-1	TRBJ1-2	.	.	TGCAGTGCTAGTTTACAGGGAGTAGGCGGCTACACCTTC	CSASLQGVGGYTF
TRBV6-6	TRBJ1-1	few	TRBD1	TGTGCCAGCAGTTACCCCGTCGGACAGGGAGAGACTGAAGCTTTCTTT	CASSYPVGQGETEAFF
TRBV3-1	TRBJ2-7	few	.	TGTGCCAGCAGCCAGGCCGGGACTTTATACTACGAGCAGTACTTC	CASSQAGTLYYEQYF
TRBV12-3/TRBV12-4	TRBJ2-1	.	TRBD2	TGTGCCAGCAACCCGCCAGGACTAGCCTACAATGAGCAGTTCTTC	CASNPPGLAYNEQFF
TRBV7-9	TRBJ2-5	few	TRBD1	TGTGCCAGCAGCCGGACAGGGACGTTGGGTGAGACCCAGTACTTC	CASSRTGTLGETQYF
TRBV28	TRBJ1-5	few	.	TGTGCCAGCAGTTTGGGGCGGCCTAGCAATCAGCCCCAGCATTTT	CASSLGRPSNQPQHF
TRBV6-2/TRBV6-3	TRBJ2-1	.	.	TGTGCCAGCAGTTACAGACGGGCCTACAATGAGCAGTTCTTC	CASSYRRAYNEQFF
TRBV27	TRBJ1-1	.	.	TGTGCCAGCAGTACGTTCAGGAACACTGAAGCTTTCTTT	CASSTFRNTEAFF
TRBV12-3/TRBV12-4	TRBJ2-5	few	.	TGTGCCAGCAGTTCCCCAGCGGGCTCAGAGACCCAGTACTTC	CASSSPAGSETQYF
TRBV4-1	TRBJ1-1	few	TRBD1	TGCGCCAGCAGGGACAGGAGAATGACTGAAGCTTTCTTT	CASRDRRMTEAFF
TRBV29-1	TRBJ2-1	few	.	TGCAGCGTTGGGGGGCGACCGAGCTCCTACAATGAGCAGTTCTTC	CSVGGRPSSYNEQFF
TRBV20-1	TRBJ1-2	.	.	TGCAGTGCTAGTTCTAGTGGGGGTTCTAACTATGGCTACACCTTC	CSASSSGGSNYGYTF
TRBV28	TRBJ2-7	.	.	TGTGCCAGTCAACCTCGGGGCAGGGCCTACGAGCAGTACTTC	CASQPRGRAYEQYF
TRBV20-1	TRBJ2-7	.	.	TGCAGTGCTACACTAGCCACCTACGAGCAGTACTTC	CSATLATYEQYF
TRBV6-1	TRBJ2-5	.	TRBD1	TGTGCCAGCAGACTAGGGACAGAACGGGAGACCCAGTACTTC	CASRLGTERETQYF
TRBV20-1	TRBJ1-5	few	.	TGCAGTGCTAGTCCCAATCGGGGTGCGTATAGCAATCAGCCCCAGCATTTT	CSASPNRGAYSNQPQHF
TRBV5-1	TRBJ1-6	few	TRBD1	TGCGCCAGCAGCACCGACAGGGAAGATTCACCCCTCCACTTT	CASSTDREDSPLHF
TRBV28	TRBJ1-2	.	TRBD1	TGTGCCAGCAGTCACTTACAGGGGTGGGATAGCTATGGCTACACCTTC	CASSHLQGWDSYGYTF
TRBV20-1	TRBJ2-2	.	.	TGCAGTGCTAGCCTCCCTTTAAACACCGGGGAGCTGTTTTTT	CSASLPLNTGELFF
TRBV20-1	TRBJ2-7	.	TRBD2	TGCAGTGCCCCCCGAACTAGCGGGGGCTCCTACGAGCAGTACTTC	CSAPRTSGGSYEQYF
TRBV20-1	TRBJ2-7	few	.	TGCAGTCTTTTGGGGGGTTCCTTGAGCTCCTACGAGCAGTACTTC	CSLLGGSLSSYEQYF
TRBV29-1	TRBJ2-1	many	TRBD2	TGCAGCGCTGGGGGCCCATTGGCGGGGGGGAATGGTCCTTACAATGAGCAGTTCTTC	CSAGGPLAGGNGPYNEQFF
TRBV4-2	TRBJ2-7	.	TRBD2	TGTGCCAGCAGCCAAGGTAGGATAGCGGGGGCCGAGAGCTCCTACGAGCAGTACTTC	CASSQGRIAGAESSYEQYF
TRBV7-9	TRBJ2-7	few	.	TGTGCCAGCAGCTCAGCCGGCCACCGGGACTCCGTCCGCGAGCAGTACTTC	CASSSAGHRDSVREQYF
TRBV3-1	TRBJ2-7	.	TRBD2	TGTGCCAGCAGTCTCGGATCAGCGGGGGCCTTCGAGCAGTACTTC	CASSLGSAGAFEQYF
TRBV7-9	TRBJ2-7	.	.	TGTGCCAGCAGCTGGAATGAGCAGTACTTC	CASSWNEQYF
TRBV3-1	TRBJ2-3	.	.	TGTGCCAGCAGCCAAGGTCTGCGGGTGGGCACAGATACGCAGTATTTT	CASSQGLRVGTDTQYF
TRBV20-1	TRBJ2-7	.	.	TGCAGTGCTAGACCCCTACCATCCTACGAGCAGTACTTC	CSARPLPSYEQYF
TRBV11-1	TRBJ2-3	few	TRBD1	TGTGCCAGCAGGTCCGGGACAGTAAGCACAGATACGCAGTATTTT	CASRSGTVSTDTQYF
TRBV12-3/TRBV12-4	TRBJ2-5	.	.	TGTGCCAGCAGTTCAGGGGGTTTGTCATGGGCGGGGGCCCAGTACTTC	CASSSGGLSWAGAQYF
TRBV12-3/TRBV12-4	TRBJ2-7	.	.	TGTGCCAGCAGCTCAAAGGGGGGAGACAATGAGCAGTACTTC	CASSSKGGDNEQYF
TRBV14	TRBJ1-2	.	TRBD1	TGTGCCAGCAGCCAAGACCAGACAGGGAACTATGGCTACACCTTC	CASSQDQTGNYGYTF
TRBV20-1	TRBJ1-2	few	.	TGCAGTGCTAGAGGGATAAGGGGTCCTGGCTACACCTTC	CSARGIRGPGYTF
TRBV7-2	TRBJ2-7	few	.	TGTGCCAGCAGCCCCGCTAGCGTGTCCTACGAGCAGTACTTC	CASSPASVSYEQYF
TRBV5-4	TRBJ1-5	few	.	TGTGCCAGCAGCTTGGACAGGCTGGAGATTTATAGCAATCAGCCCCAGCATTTT	CASSLDRLEIYSNQPQHF
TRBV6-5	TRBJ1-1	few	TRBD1	TGTGCCAGCAGTCCCTGGACAGGGATCACTGAAGCTTTCTTT	CASSPWTGITEAFF
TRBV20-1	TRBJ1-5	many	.	TGCAGTGCTAGCCATAGCAATCAGCCCCAGCATTTT	CSASHSNQPQHF
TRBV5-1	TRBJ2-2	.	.	TGCGCCAGCAGACGGTCTGACAGAGGGGAGCTGTTTTTT	CASRRSDRGELFF
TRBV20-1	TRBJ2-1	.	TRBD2	TGCAGTGAGCTAGCATCTAGCGGGGGCTACGGTGAGCAGTTTTTC	CSELASSGGYGEQFF
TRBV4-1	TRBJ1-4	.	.	TGCGCCAGCAGCCAAGTGGTCACTCCGGCAACTAATGAAAAACTGTTTTTT	CASSQVVTPATNEKLFF
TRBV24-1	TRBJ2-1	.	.	TGTGCCACCAGTGACTTAGCGGAAAGCTCCTACAATGAGCAGTTCTTC	CATSDLAESSYNEQFF
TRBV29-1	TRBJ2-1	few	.	TGCAGCGTTGGGGGAACTAGTCGTTATGAGCAGTTCTTC	CSVGGTSRYEQFF
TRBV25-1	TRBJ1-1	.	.	TGTGCCAGCAGTGAATATGGGGCCCCTAGAGGGGGCACTGAAGCTTTCTTT	CASSEYGAPRGGTEAFF
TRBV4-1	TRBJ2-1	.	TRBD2	TGCGCCAGCAGCCAGGCGGGACTAGCTGGGGGTCCTGAGCAGTTCTTC	CASSQAGLAGGPEQFF
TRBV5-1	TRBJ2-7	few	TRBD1	TGCGCCAGCAGGACCGGGACAGCATCCTACGAGCAGTACTTC	CASRTGTASYEQYF
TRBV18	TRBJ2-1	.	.	TGTGCCAGCTCACCAGACACTCCACTAGACAATGAGCAGTTCTTC	CASSPDTPLDNEQFF
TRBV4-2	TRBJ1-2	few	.	TGTGCCAGCAGCCCTCGGACGATTCCTATCTATGGCTACACCTTC	CASSPRTIPIYGYTF
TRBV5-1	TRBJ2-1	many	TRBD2	TGCGCCAGCAGCTTGGTCACTAGCGGAAACAATGAGCAGTTCTTC	CASSLVTSGNNEQFF
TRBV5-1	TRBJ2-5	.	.	TGCGCCAGCTTCCGGGTAAGGGTCCAAGAGACCCAGTACTTC	CASFRVRVQETQYF
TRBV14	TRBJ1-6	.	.	TGTGCCAGCAGCCAAGCAGGGGACCCTCGGAATTCACCCCTCCACTTT	CASSQAGDPRNSPLHF
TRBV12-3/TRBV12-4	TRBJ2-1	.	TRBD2	TGTGCCAGCAGTTTAGGGGCGGGAGGTCTATCCTACAATGAGCAGTTCTTC	CASSLGAGGLSYNEQFF
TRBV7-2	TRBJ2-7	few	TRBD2	TGTGCCAGCAGCTTTATCTCCTCGACTAGCGGGGGAGGGGAGCAGTACTTC	CASSFISSTSGGGEQYF
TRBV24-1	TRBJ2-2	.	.	TGTGCCACCAGTGATCCAGACGGAACCGGGGAGCTGTTTTTT	CATSDPDGTGELFF
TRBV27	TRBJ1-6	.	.	TGTGCCAGTTCGCCCGACAGGTTATCACCCCTCCACTTT	CASSPDRLSPLHF